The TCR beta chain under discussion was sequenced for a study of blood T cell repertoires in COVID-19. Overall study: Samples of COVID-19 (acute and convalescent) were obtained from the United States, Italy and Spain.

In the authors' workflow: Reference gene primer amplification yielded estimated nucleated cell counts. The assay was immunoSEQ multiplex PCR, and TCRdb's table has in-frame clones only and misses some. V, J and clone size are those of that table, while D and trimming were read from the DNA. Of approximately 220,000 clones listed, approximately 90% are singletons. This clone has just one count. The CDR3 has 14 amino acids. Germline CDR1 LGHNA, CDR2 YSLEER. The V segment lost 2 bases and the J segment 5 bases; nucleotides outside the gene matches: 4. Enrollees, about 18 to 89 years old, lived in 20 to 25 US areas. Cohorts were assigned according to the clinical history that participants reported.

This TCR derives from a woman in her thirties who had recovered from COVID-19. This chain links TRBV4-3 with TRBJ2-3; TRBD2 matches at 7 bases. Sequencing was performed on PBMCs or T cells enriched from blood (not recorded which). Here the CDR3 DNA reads TGCGCCAGCAGCCAACAGCGGGGAGTAGATACGCAGTATTTT. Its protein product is CASSQQRGVDTQYF.